This paragraph reports one T cell receptor beta chain. The antigen remains undetermined. PCR employed 60 Vbeta and 13 Jbeta primers. Clones were sequenced by immunoSEQ multiplex PCR, and TCRdb holds only the in-frame ones, with some missing. The table shows 200,000 or so clones, with roughly 84% occurring only once. The sample is drawn from a study of cytomegalovirus exposure and HLA in healthy donors. Study-level information: From 150 million to 200 million T cells, an earlier analysis saw some 120 million unique TCR beta sequences. Some 90 million unique TCRs from HLA-typed donors were held in an early data release. The study's findings and limits: Per a prior analysis, the majority of TCR beta V segments were productive roughly 87% or roughly 30% of the time. According to the study, 160 or so TCR beta chains were cytomegalovirus-associated.

After removal of 3 bases from V and 7 bases from J, the junction contained 8 bases not matched to a gene. The CDR3 runs to 16 residues. Germline CDR1 LGHNA, CDR2 YSLEER. The sequence came from a human donor in good health. Sequenced sample: PBMCs. The chain is built from TRBV4-3 and TRBJ2-4, with 11 bases fitting TRBD1. CDR3 loop: CASSHANRDRGNIQYF. The CDR3, as DNA: TGCGCCAGCAGCCATGCCAACCGGGACAGGGGGAACATTCAGTACTTC.